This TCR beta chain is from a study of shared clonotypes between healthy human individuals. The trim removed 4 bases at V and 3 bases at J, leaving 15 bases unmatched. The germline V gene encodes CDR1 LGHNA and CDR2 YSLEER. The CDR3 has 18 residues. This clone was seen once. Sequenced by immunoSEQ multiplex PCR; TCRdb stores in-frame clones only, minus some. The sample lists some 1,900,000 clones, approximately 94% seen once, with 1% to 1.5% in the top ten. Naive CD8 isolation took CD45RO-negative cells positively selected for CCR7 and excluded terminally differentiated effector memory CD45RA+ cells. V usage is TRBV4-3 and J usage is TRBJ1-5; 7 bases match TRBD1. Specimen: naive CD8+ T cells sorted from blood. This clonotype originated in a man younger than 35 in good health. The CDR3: CASSRILPTGNDNQPQHF. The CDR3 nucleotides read TGCGCCAGCAGCCGTATCCTCCCGACAGGGAATGACAATCAGCCCCAGCATTTT.